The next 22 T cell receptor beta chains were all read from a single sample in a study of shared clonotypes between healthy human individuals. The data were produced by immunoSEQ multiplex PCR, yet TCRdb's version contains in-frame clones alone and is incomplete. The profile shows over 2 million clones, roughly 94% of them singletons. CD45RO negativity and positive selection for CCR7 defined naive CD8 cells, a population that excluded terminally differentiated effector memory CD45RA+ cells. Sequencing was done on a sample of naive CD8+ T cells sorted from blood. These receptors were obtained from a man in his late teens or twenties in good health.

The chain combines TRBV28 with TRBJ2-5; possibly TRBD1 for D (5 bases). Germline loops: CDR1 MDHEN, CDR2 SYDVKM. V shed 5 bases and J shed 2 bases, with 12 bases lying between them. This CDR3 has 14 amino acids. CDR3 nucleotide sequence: TGTGCCAGCAGTCCGAGACAGACACAAGAGACCCAGTACTTC. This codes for CASSPRQTQETQYF.

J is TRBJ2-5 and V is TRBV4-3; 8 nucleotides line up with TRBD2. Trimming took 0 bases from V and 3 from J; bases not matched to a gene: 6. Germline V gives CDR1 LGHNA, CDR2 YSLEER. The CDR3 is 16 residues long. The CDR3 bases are TGCGCCAGCAGCCAAGATCCGGCGGGAGGAGAAGAGACCCAGTACTTC. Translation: CASSQDPAGGEETQYF.

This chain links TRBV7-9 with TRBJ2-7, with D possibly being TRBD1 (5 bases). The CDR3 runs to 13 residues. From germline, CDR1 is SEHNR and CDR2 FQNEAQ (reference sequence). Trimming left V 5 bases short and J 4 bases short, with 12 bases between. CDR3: CASSPVDSYEQYF. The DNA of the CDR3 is TGTGCCAGCAGCCCGGTCGACAGTTACGAGCAGTACTTC.

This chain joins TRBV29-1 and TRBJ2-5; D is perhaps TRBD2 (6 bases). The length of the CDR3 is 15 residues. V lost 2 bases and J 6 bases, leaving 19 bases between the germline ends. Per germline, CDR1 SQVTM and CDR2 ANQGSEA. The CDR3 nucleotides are TGCAGCGTTGAATATCTAGGACTACCAGGGCAGACCCAGTACTTC. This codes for CSVEYLGLPGQTQYF.

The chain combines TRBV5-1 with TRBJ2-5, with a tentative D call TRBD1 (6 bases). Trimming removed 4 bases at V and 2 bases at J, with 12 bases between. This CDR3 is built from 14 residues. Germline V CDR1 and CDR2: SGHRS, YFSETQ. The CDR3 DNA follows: TGCGCCAGCAGCCAAAACGACAGGCAAGAGACCCAGTACTTC. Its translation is CASSQNDRQETQYF.

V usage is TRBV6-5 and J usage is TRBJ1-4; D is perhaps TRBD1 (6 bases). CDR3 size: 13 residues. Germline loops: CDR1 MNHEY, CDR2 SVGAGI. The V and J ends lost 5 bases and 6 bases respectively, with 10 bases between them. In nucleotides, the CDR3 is TGTGCCAGCAGTGAACAGGGAGATGAAAAACTGTTTTTT. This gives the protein CASSEQGDEKLFF.

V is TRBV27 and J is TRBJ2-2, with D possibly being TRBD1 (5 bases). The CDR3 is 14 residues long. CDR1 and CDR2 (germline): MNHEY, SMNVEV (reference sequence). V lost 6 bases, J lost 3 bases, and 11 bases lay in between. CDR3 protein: CASRNRRHTGELFF. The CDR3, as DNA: TGTGCCAGCAGAAACAGGAGACACACCGGGGAGCTGTTTTTT.

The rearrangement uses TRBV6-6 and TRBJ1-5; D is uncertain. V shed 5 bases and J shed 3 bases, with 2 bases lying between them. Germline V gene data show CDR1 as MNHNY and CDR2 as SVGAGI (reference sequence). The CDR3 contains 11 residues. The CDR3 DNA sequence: TGTGCCAGCAGTAACAATCAGCCCCAGCATTTT. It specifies CASSNNQPQHF.

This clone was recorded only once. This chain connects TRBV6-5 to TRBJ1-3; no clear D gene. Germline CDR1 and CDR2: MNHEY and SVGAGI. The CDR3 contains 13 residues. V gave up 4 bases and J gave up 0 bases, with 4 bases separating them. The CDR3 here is CASSLTSGNTIYF. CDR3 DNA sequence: TGTGCCAGCAGTTTAACCTCTGGAAACACCATATATTTT.

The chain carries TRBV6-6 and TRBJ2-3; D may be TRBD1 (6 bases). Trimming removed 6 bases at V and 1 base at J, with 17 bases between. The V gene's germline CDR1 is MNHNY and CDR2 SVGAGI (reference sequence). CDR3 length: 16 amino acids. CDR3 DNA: TGTGCCAGCAGATTGACAGGAAAGGGTGGCACAGATACGCAGTATTTT. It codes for CASRLTGKGGTDTQYF.

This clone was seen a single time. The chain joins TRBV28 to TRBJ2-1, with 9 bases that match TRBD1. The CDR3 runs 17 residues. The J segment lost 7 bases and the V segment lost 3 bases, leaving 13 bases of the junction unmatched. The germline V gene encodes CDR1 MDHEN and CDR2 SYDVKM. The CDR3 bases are TGTGCCAGCAGTTTCAGACAGGGGGAGATACTGGTTAATGAGCAGTTCTTC. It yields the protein CASSFRQGEILVNEQFF.

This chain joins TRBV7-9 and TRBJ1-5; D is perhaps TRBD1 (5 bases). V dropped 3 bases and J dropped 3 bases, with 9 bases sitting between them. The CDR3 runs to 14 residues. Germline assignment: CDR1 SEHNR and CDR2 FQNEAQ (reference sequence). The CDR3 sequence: CASSLGRPNQPQHF. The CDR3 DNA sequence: TGTGCCAGCAGCTTGGGACGGCCCAATCAGCCCCAGCATTTT.

The CDR3, as DNA: TGCGCCAGCAGCCAAGACTTGACAGGGGGAGTGGAGCAGTACTTC. Translation: CASSQDLTGGVEQYF. The chain has TRBV4-1 and TRBJ2-7; 9 nucleotides line up with TRBD1. V shed 0 bases and J 7 bases; nucleotides not matched to a gene: 7. Germline CDR1 is MGHRA and CDR2 is YSYEKL. The CDR3 is 15 residues long.

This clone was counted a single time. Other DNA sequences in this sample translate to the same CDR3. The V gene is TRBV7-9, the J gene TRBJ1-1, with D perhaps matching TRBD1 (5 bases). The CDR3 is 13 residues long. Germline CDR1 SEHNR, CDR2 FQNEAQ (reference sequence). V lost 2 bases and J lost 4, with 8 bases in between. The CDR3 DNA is TGTGCCAGCAGCTTACTGGGGGGCACTGAAGCTTTCTTT. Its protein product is CASSLLGGTEAFF.

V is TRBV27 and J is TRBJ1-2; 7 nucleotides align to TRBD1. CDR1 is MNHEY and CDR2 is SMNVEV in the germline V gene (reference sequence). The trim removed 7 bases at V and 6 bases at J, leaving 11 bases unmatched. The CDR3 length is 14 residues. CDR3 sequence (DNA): TGTGCCAGCATGGGTCTCAGGGGGATTGATGGCTACACCTTC. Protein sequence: CASMGLRGIDGYTF.

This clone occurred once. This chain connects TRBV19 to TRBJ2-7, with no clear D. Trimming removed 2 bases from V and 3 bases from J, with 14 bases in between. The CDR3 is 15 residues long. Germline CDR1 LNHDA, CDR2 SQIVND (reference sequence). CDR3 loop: CASSITSRSFYEQYF. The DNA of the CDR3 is TGTGCCAGTAGTATAACCTCCAGGTCCTTCTACGAGCAGTACTTC.

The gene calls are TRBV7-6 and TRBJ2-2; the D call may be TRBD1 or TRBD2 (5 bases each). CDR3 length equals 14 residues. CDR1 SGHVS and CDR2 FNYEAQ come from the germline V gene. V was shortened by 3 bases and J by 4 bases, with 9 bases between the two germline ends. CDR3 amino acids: CASSLKGSTGELFF. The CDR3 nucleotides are TGTGCCAGCAGCTTGAAGGGGAGCACCGGGGAGCTGTTTTTT.

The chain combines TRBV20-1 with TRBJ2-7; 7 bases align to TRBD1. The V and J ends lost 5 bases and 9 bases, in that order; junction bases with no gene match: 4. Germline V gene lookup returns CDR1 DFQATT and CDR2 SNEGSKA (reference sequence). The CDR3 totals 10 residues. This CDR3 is CSAHRGGQYF. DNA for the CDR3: TGCAGTGCTCACAGGGGTGGGCAGTACTTC.

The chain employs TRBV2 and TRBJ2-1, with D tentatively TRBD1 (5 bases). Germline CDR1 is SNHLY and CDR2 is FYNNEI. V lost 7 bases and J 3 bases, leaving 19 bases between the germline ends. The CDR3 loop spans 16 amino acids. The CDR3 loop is CASTLGHVPNYNEQFF. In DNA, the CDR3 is TGTGCCAGCACTCTAGGACACGTCCCCAACTACAATGAGCAGTTCTTC.

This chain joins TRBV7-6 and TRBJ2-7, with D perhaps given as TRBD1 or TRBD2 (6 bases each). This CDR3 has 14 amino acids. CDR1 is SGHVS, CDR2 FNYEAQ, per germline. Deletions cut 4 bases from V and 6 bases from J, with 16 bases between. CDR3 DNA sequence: TGTGCCAGCAGCTCCTCATTAGGGGGGCCCGAGCAGTACTTC. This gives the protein CASSSSLGGPEQYF.

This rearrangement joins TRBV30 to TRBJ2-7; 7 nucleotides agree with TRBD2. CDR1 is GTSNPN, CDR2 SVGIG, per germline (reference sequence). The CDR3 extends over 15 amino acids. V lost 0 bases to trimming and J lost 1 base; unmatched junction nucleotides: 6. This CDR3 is CAWSVRGSLSYEQYF. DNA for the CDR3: TGTGCCTGGAGTGTTCGCGGGAGTCTTTCCTACGAGCAGTACTTC.

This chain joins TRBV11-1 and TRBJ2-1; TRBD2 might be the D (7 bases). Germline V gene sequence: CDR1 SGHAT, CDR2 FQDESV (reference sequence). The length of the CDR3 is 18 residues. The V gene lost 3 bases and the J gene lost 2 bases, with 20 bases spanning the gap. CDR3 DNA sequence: TGTGCCAGCAGCTTGGGAAGGGGGGGCGCCCCGGCCTACAATGAGCAGTTCTTC. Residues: CASSLGRGGAPAYNEQFF.